Listed below are T cell receptor beta chains from one sample, sequenced in a study of OX40 agonist ivuxolimab in advanced cancers. TCRdb keeps only in-frame clones here, not all; method: immunoSEQ multiplex PCR. Of 25,000 to 30,000 clones listed, roughly 84% were seen once; the top ten hold roughly a sixth. The material was CD4+ or CD8+ T cells sorted from blood, obtained in a trial of the OX40 agonist ivuxolimab. Receptor source: an adult with an advanced solid tumor such as melanoma, head and neck, liver or kidney cancer. The CDR3 runs from the conserved cysteine through the conserved F or W. Each record gives: CDR3 length, clone size, J gene, D gene, V gene, CDR3 protein, CDR3 DNA. A D gene is named only where the DNA matches it firmly. The size entry is marked missing in some rows and otherwise reads once, few, many or a size class.

17	.	TRBJ1-1	.	TRBV4-1	CASSQEGSGLAVAEAFF	TGCGCCAGCAGCCAAGAGGGCAGCGGTCTGGCGGTCGCTGAAGCTTTCTTT
14	.	TRBJ2-2	.	TRBV27	CASSFGGSPGELFF	TGTGCCAGCAGTTTCGGGGGCTCCCCCGGGGAGCTGTTTTTT
15	.	TRBJ1-4	.	TRBV4-1	CASSRLSGVGEKLFF	TGCGCCAGCAGCCGCCTATCGGGGGTAGGAGAAAAACTGTTTTTT
14	few	TRBJ2-5	.	TRBV18	CASSPRDWEETQYF	TGTGCCAGCTCACCACGGGACTGGGAAGAGACCCAGTACTTC
15	.	TRBJ1-4	TRBD1	TRBV7-9	CASSSIGTGREKLFF	TGTGCCAGCAGCTCCATTGGGACAGGGCGGGAAAAACTGTTTTTT
11	.	TRBJ1-4	.	TRBV2	CASQNAEKLFF	TGTGCCAGCCAAAATGCTGAAAAACTGTTTTTT
13	.	TRBJ2-7	.	TRBV5-1	CASSPYFGDEQYF	TGCGCCAGCAGCCCCTATTTCGGGGACGAGCAGTACTTC
15	.	TRBJ1-2	.	TRBV2	CASRVDLTGFYGYTF	TGTGCCAGCAGAGTAGATCTCACAGGGTTCTATGGCTACACCTTC
13	few	TRBJ2-7	.	TRBV7-2	CASSLQPDYEQYF	TGTGCCAGCAGCTTACAACCCGACTACGAGCAGTACTTC
16	.	TRBJ2-2	TRBD1	TRBV2	CASSDVSASGGGELFF	TGTGCCAGCAGTGACGTGAGCGCCTCAGGGGGCGGGGAGCTGTTTTTT
14	few	TRBJ2-7	TRBD1	TRBV6-5	CASSPFLTGAEQYF	TGTGCCAGCAGCCCCTTTTTGACAGGGGCCGAGCAGTACTTC
13	.	TRBJ2-7	.	TRBV5-5	CASSTGGVSEQYF	TGTGCCAGCAGCACTGGAGGGGTTAGCGAGCAGTACTTC
13	.	TRBJ2-7	.	TRBV7-9	CASSHPLSYEQYF	TGTGCCAGCAGCCACCCACTGAGTTACGAGCAGTACTTC
14	.	TRBJ2-7	.	TRBV19	CASSMFQGTYEQYF	TGTGCCAGTAGTATGTTCCAGGGAACCTACGAGCAGTACTTC
15	.	TRBJ2-7	.	TRBV7-9	CASSSTGHRIYEQYF	TGTGCCAGCAGCTCAACGGGACACAGGATCTACGAGCAGTACTTC
14	.	TRBJ2-7	TRBD2	TRBV27	CASSLVGGPNEQYF	TGTGCCAGCAGTTTGGTGGGAGGGCCCAACGAGCAGTACTTC
16	.	TRBJ2-4	TRBD1	TRBV7-8	CASSLEGRGRGYIQYF	TGTGCCAGCAGCTTAGAAGGCAGGGGGCGAGGGTACATTCAGTACTTC
14	.	TRBJ2-7	TRBD2	TRBV5-6	CASSPGGILYEQYF	TGTGCCAGCAGCCCGGGGGGAATTCTTTACGAGCAGTACTTC
15	.	TRBJ2-1	TRBD2	TRBV7-9	CASSQTSGGHNEQFF	TGTGCCAGCAGCCAGACTAGCGGGGGGCACAATGAGCAGTTCTTC
12	.	TRBJ1-1	.	TRBV28	CASVIGDTEAFF	TGTGCCAGCGTTATAGGGGATACTGAAGCTTTCTTT
15	.	TRBJ2-7	.	TRBV5-3	CASSQDRTVWAEQYF	TGTGCCAGCAGCCAAGATAGGACAGTGTGGGCCGAGCAGTACTTC
15	.	TRBJ1-3	.	TRBV5-6	CASSPPWDSGNTIYF	TGTGCCAGCAGCCCCCCCTGGGACTCTGGAAACACCATATATTTT
16	.	TRBJ2-3	TRBD2	TRBV6-5	CASSYGPAGFTDTQYF	TGTGCCAGCAGTTACGGTCCAGCGGGGTTCACAGATACGCAGTATTTT
16	.	TRBJ1-3	.	TRBV7-9	CASSSRPSFSGNTIYF	TGTGCCAGCAGCTCACGGCCTTCCTTCTCTGGAAACACCATATATTTT
15	.	TRBJ1-1	TRBD1	TRBV9	CASSVVWTGDTEAFF	TGTGCCAGCAGCGTAGTATGGACAGGGGACACTGAAGCTTTCTTT
15	.	TRBJ1-2	.	TRBV9	CASSVAGGPSYGYTF	TGTGCCAGCAGCGTAGCTGGGGGACCCTCCTATGGCTACACCTTC
13	few	TRBJ1-2	.	TRBV29-1	CSVGSGGFYGYTF	TGCAGCGTTGGTTCGGGAGGATTCTATGGCTACACCTTC